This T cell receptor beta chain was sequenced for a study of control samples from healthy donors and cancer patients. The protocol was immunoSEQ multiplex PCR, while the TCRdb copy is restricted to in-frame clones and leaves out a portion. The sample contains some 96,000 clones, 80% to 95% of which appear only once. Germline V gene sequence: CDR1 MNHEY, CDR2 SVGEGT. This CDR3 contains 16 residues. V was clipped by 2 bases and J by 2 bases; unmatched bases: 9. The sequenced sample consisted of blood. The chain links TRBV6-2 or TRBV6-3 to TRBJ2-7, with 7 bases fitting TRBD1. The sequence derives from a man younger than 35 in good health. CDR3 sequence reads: CASSYLYRGSAYEQYF. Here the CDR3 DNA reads TGTGCCAGCAGTTACCTATACAGGGGTTCCGCCTACGAGCAGTACTTC.